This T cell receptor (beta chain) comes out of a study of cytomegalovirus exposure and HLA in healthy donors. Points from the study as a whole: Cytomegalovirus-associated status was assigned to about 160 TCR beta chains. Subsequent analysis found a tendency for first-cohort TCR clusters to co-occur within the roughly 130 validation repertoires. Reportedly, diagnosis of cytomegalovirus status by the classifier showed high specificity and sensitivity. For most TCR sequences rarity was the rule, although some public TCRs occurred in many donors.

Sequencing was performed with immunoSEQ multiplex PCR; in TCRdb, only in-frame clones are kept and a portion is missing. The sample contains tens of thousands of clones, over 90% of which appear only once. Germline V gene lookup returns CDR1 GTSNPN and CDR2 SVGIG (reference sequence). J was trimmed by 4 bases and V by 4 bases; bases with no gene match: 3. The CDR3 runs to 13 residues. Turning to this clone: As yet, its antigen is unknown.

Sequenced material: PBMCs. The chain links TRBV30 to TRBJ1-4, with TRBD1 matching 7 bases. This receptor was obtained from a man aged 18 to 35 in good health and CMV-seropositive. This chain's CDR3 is CAWTGQVNEKLFF. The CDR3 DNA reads TGTGCCTGGACCGGACAGGTTAATGAAAAACTGTTTTTT.